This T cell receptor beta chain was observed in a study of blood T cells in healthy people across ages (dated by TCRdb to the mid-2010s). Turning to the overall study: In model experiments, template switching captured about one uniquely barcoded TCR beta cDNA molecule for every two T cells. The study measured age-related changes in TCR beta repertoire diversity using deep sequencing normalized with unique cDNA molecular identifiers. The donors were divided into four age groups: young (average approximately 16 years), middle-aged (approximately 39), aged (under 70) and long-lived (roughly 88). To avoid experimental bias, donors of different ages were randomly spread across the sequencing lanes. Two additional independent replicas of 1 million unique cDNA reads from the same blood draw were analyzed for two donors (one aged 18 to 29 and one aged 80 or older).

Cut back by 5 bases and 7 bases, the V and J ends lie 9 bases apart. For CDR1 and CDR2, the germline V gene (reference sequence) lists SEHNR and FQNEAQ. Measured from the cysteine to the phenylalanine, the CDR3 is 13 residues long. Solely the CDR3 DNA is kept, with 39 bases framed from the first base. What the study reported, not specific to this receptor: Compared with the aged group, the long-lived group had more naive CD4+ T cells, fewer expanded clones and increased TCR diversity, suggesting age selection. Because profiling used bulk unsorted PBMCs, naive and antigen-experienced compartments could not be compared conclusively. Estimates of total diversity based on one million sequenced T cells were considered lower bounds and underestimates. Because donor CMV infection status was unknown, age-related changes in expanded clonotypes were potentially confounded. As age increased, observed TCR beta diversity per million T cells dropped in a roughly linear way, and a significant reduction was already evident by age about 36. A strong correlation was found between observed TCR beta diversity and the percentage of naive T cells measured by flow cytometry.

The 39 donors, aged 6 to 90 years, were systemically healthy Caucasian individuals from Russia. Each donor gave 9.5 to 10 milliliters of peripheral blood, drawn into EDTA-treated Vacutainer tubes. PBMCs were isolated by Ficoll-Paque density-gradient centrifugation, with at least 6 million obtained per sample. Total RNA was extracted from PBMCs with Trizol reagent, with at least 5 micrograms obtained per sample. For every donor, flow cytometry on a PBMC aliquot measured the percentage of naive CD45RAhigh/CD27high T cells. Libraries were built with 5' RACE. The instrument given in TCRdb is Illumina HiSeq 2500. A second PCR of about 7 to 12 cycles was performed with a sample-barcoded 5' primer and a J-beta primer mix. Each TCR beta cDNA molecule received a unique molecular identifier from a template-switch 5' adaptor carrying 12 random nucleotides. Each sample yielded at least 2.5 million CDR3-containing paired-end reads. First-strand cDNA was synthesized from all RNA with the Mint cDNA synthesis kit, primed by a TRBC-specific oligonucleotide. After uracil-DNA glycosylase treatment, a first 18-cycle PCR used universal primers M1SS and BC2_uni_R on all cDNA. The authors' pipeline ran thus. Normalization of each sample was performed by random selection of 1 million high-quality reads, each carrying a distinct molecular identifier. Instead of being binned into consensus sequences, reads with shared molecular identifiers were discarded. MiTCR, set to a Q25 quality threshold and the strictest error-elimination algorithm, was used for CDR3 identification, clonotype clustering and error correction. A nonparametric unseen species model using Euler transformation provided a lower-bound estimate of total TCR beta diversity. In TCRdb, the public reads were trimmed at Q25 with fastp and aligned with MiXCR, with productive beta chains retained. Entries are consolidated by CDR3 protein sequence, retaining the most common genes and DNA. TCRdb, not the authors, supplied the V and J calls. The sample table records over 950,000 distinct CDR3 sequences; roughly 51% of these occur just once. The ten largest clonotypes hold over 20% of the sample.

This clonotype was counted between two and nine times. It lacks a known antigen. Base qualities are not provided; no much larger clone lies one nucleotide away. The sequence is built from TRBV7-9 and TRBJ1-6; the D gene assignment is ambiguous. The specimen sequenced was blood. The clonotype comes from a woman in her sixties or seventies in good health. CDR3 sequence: CASSTRENSPLHF. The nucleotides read TGTGCCAGCAGCACCCGTGAGAATTCACCCCTCCACTTT. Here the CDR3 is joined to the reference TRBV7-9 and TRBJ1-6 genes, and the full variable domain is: DTGVSQNPRHKITKRGQNVTFRCDPISEHNRLYWYRQTLGQGPEFLTYFQNEAQLEKSRLLSDRFSAERPKGSFSTLEIQRTEQGDSAMYLCASSTRENSPLHFGNGTRLTVT.